A single sample gave rise to the 20 T cell receptor beta chains below, sequenced in a study of T cells in Graves' hyperthyroidism and ophthalmopathy. TCR beta CDR3 region amplification was performed from RNA transcripts. Carried out on the TCR CDR3, a first-round RT-PCR used the HTBI primer set. TCRdb called the multiplex PCR reads again in MiXCR, with one record for every CDR3 protein. The sample records fewer than 400,000 distinct CDR3 sequences, about 14% being singletons. Specimen: blood. Receptors originate from a man in his fifties with Graves' ophthalmopathy.

This clonotype was detected many times. The rearrangement uses TRBV18 and TRBJ2-5; the D is unclear. This CDR3 region has 14 residues. Trimming pared 3 bases from V and 2 bases from J, leaving 10 bases between. Germline V lookup: CDR1 KGHSH, CDR2 LQKENI. As DNA, the CDR3 is TGTGCCAGCTCACCCAAAGCCACGCAAGAGACCCAGTACTTC. This codes for CASSPKATQETQYF.

The rearrangement links TRBV19 to TRBJ2-1; D is possibly TRBD2 (5 bases). This CDR3 spans 13 amino acids. Trimming stripped 6 bases from V and 2 bases from J, with 8 bases between. CDR1 and CDR2 (germline): LNHDA, SQIVND (reference sequence). CDR3 nucleotide sequence: TGTGCCAGTAGGAGCGGAACCTACAATGAGCAGTTCTTC. Protein product: CASRSGTYNEQFF.

This clonotype appeared a few times. The chain recombines TRBV10-3 with TRBJ1-1; D call uncertain. Trimming shortened V by 5 bases and J by 1 base, and 8 bases separated the two germline ends. The CDR3 contains 13 residues. CDR1 is ENHRY, CDR2 SYGVKD, per germline. The CDR3 sequence: CAISSQENTEAFF. The CDR3 coding sequence is TGTGCCATCAGTTCCCAGGAGAACACTGAAGCTTTCTTT.

This clonotype came up many times. V gene TRBV27 combines with J gene TRBJ1-5, with TRBD1 matching 7 bases. CDR3 length equals 18 residues. With V trimmed by 5 bases and J by 8 bases, 21 bases remained unmatched. Germline V gene data show CDR1 as MNHEY and CDR2 as SMNVEV (reference sequence). The CDR3 sequence: CASSRSTGARSAGEPQHF. CDR3 bases: TGTGCCAGCAGTCGCTCAACAGGGGCAAGATCAGCGGGGGAGCCCCAGCATTTT.

This clonotype was picked up a small number of times. The V call is TRBV7-9, the J call TRBJ1-5, with 8 bases aligning to TRBD1. CDR1 SEHNR and CDR2 FQNEAQ come from the germline V gene (reference sequence). Trimming cost V 4 bases and J 7 bases; bases outside gene matches: 9. The CDR3 covers 15 residues. The chain's CDR3 is CASSSGTGIGQPQHF. The CDR3 nucleotides read TGTGCCAGCAGCTCAGGGACAGGCATAGGACAGCCCCAGCATTTT.

Ten or more counts support this clonotype. The gene calls are TRBV12-3 or TRBV12-4 and TRBJ1-1, with D hard to call. V lost 6 bases to trimming and J lost 1 base, with 12 bases between them. This CDR3 has 14 amino acids. In DNA form, the CDR3 reads TGTGCCAGCAGCAGCCTCGGTCCGAACACTGAAGCTTTCTTT. Its protein is CASSSLGPNTEAFF.

V gene TRBV4-1 combines with J gene TRBJ2-7; the match to TRBD2 covers 10 bases. The germline V gene encodes CDR1 MGHRA and CDR2 YSYEKL. V trimming: 0 bases; J trimming: 7 bases; junction bases outside the gene matches: 12. The CDR3 runs to 17 residues. CDR3 sequence (DNA): TGCGCCAGCAGCCAAGATTTAGCGGGAGGCCAGCCTATGGAGCAGTACTTC. Translation: CASSQDLAGGQPMEQYF.

In its sample, this clonotype was seen a few times. This chain connects TRBV24-1 to TRBJ2-3; D is ambiguous. V was clipped by 5 bases and J by 4 bases, with 6 bases between them. The CDR3 sequence is 12 residues long. Germline lookup yields CDR1 KGHDR and CDR2 SFDVKD. CDR3 in amino acids: CATSGDSDTQYF. The CDR3 DNA reads as TGTGCCACCAGTGGGGATTCAGATACGCAGTATTTT.

This clonotype was recorded at least ten times. The chain combines TRBV9 with TRBJ2-5; 8 bases are shared with TRBD2. The CDR3 consists of 15 residues. Germline CDR1 and CDR2: SGDLS and YYNGEE. Trimming removed 4 bases from V and 5 bases from J; junction bases left unmatched: 10. CDR3 in amino acids: CASSPGGGRDETQYF. The CDR3 DNA reads as TGTGCCAGCAGCCCGGGGGGGGGACGCGACGAGACCCAGTACTTC.

This clonotype was observed a few times. The chain is built from TRBV12-5 and TRBJ1-2; D unresolved. CDR3 size: 12 residues. Trimming removed 1 base at V and 12 bases at J, with 12 bases between. Germline CDR1 LGHNT, CDR2 FRNRAP. CDR3 amino acids: CASGLAHLGDTF. Written as DNA, the CDR3 is TGTGCTAGTGGTTTGGCGCACCTTGGGGACACCTTC. Full variable domain (rest looked up from reference TRBV12-5 and TRBJ1-2): DARVTQTPRHKVTEMGQEVTMRCQPILGHNTVFWYRQTMMQGLELLAYFRNRAPLDDSGMPKDRFSAEMPDATLATLKIQPSEPRDSAVYFCASGLAHLGDTFGSGTRLTVV.

The chain uses TRBV7-2 and TRBJ2-3; tentatively, D is TRBD2 (5 bases). V lost 4 bases and J lost 2, with 10 bases in between. The germline gives CDR1 SGHTA, CDR2 FQGNSA. CDR3 length equals 14 residues. The CDR3 nucleotides read TGTGCCAGCAGCTCAACTAGGCTCACAGATACGCAGTATTTT. This translates into CASSSTRLTDTQYF.

This clonotype was detected ten times or more. V is TRBV6-1 and J is TRBJ1-5; 7 bases agree with TRBD1. Germline assignment: CDR1 MNHNS and CDR2 SASEGT. The CDR3 contains 16 residues. J gave up 1 base and V 6 bases, and 9 bases lay outside the gene matches. The CDR3 here is CASSPDRVGSNQPQHF. The CDR3 DNA follows: TGTGCCAGCAGCCCTGACAGGGTCGGCAGCAATCAGCCCCAGCATTTT.

This clonotype has a count of ten or more. The chain combines TRBV3-1 with TRBJ2-7; 10 bases fit TRBD2. Per germline, CDR1 LGHDT and CDR2 YNNKEL (reference sequence). The CDR3 spans 18 residues. Trimming cost V 4 bases and J 1 base; bases outside gene matches: 13. This CDR3 reads CASSPPWASGRGSYEQYF. The CDR3 bases are TGTGCCAGCAGCCCCCCTTGGGCTAGCGGGAGAGGTTCCTACGAGCAGTACTTC.

The chain is built from TRBV5-1 and TRBJ2-5; TRBD2 agrees at 8 bases. CDR1 and CDR2 (germline): SGHRS, YFSETQ. The CDR3 length is 14 residues. V lost 4 bases, J lost 4 bases, and 6 bases stayed unmatched. This CDR3 reads CASSRAGVRETQYF. The CDR3 DNA reads TGCGCCAGCAGCAGAGCGGGAGTAAGAGAGACCCAGTACTTC.

This clonotype was detected ten times or more. The chain couples TRBV30 to TRBJ1-1; 8 bases align to TRBD1. Germline CDR1 GTSNPN, CDR2 SVGIG (reference sequence). The CDR3 runs 15 residues. Trimming at V came to 1 base and at J to 0 bases, leaving 4 bases not matched to a gene. The CDR3 region has the DNA TGTGCCTGGAGTGGGACAGGGCGCATGAACACTGAAGCTTTCTTT. Residues: CAWSGTGRMNTEAFF.

This clonotype occurred many times. The rearrangement joins TRBV5-4 to TRBJ2-6, with D tentatively TRBD2 (6 bases). Per the germline V gene, CDR1 is SGHNT and CDR2 is YYREEE (reference sequence). The CDR3 totals 15 residues. V shed 2 bases and J shed 0 bases, with 6 bases lying between them. CDR3 in DNA: TGTGCCAGCAGCTTAGCGGGCTCTGGGGCCAACGTCCTGACTTTC. This codes for CASSLAGSGANVLTF.

This clonotype was observed at least ten times. This chain uses TRBV7-2 with TRBJ2-3; 10 bases are shared with TRBD1. Germline V lookup: CDR1 SGHTA, CDR2 FQGNSA. The CDR3 runs 16 residues. Germline trimming cut 1 base from V and 9 bases from J; bases unmatched to any gene: 10. The CDR3 loop is CASSLVPGQGRGTQYF. CDR3 in DNA: TGTGCCAGCAGCTTAGTCCCGGGACAGGGGAGAGGCACGCAGTATTTT.

This clonotype was seen ten or more times. V gene TRBV11-3 combines with J gene TRBJ2-1; 11 positions agree with TRBD2. The germline gives CDR1 SGHNT, CDR2 YENEEA. The CDR3 consists of 18 residues. Trimming cost V 3 bases and J 6 bases; bases outside gene matches: 13. In DNA, the CDR3 is TGTGCCAGCAGCTTTCCGATTTCCACTAGCGGGAGAGGCAATGAGCAGTTCTTC. Translating gives CASSFPISTSGRGNEQFF.

A few counts support this clonotype. J is TRBJ1-2 and V is TRBV20-1; D possibly corresponds to TRBD1 (5 bases). Trimming shortened V by 3 bases and J by 6 bases, and 14 bases separated the two germline ends. This CDR3 has 13 amino acids. Per the germline V gene, CDR1 is DFQATT and CDR2 is SNEGSKA (reference sequence). The CDR3 is CSASTGGGNGYTF. Written as DNA, the CDR3 is TGCAGTGCTAGCACCGGGGGGGGGAATGGCTACACCTTC.

This clonotype was recorded a few times. The rearrangement uses TRBV20-1 and TRBJ2-1; 8 nucleotides align to TRBD2. Trimming removed 5 bases from V and 2 bases from J; junction bases left unmatched: 8. There are 15 residues in the CDR3. Germline CDR1 and CDR2: DFQATT and SNEGSKA (reference sequence). Here the CDR3 reads CSASLAENAYNEQFF. The DNA for the CDR3 is TGCAGTGCTTCACTAGCGGAAAACGCCTACAATGAGCAGTTCTTC.